These 28 T cell receptor beta chains originate from one sample sequenced in a study of cytomegalovirus exposure and HLA in healthy donors. Researchers ran the PCR with 60 Vbeta and 13 Jbeta primers. Clones were sequenced by immunoSEQ multiplex PCR, and TCRdb holds only the in-frame ones, with some missing. Found here are some 160,000 clones, 73% of them singletons; the top ten hold 4.5% to 5.5%. Sequences were obtained from PBMCs. The receptor source for this set is a woman under 30 in good health and CMV-seropositive.

This clone was counted a few times. The chain links TRBV30 to TRBJ2-3; maybe TRBD2 (7 bases). The CDR3 is 13 amino acids. With 2 bases removed from V and 4 bases from J, the gap between germline ends came to 10 bases. Germline V gives CDR1 GTSNPN, CDR2 SVGIG (reference sequence). The CDR3 DNA reads as TGTGCCTGGAGTCGAGGGGGGGCAGATACGCAGTATTTT. It is translated as CAWSRGGADTQYF.

This sequence joins TRBV4-1 and TRBJ2-7; D may be TRBD1 (5 bases). The CDR3 has 15 residues. V shed 2 bases and J shed 3 bases, with 14 bases lying between them. Germline V lookup: CDR1 MGHRA, CDR2 YSYEKL. In nucleotides, the CDR3 is TGCGCCAGCAGCCAAACGAGGTCAGGGTTCTACGAGCAGTACTTC. Translating it yields CASSQTRSGFYEQYF.

V is TRBV5-5 and J is TRBJ2-5; 7 bases align to TRBD1. CDR1 is SGHKS, CDR2 YYEKEE, per germline (reference sequence). The CDR3 spans 14 residues. V lost 8 bases, J lost 4 bases, and 11 bases stayed unmatched. Here the CDR3 reads CASTKTGWVETQYF. In DNA form, the CDR3 reads TGTGCCAGTACCAAGACAGGGTGGGTAGAGACCCAGTACTTC.

V usage is TRBV6-5 and J usage is TRBJ1-2; 7 bases are shared with TRBD1. V shed 4 bases and J 5 bases; nucleotides not matched to a gene: 4. Germline lookup yields CDR1 MNHEY and CDR2 SVGAGI. The CDR3 contains 13 residues. The CDR3 DNA reads TGTGCCAGCAGTTTAGGGGGCAGATATGGCTACACCTTC. Its translation: CASSLGGRYGYTF.

This clone showed up just once. V and J are TRBV4-1 and TRBJ2-1; 10 nucleotides match TRBD1. The V segment lost 4 bases and the J segment 8 bases; nucleotides outside the gene matches: 11. Germline V gene lookup returns CDR1 MGHRA and CDR2 YSYEKL. CDR3 length: 16 amino acids. CDR3 DNA: TGCGCCAGCAGCCTATACCCCCGGGACAGGGGCTATGAGCAGTTCTTC. It translates to CASSLYPRDRGYEQFF.

This chain links TRBV30 with TRBJ2-7; D uncertain. Trimming removed 0 bases at V and 3 bases at J, with 12 bases between. CDR3 size: 14 residues. Germline loops: CDR1 GTSNPN, CDR2 SVGIG (reference sequence). CDR3 DNA sequence: TGTGCCTGGAGTGTTCTAGGCCCCCACTACGAGCAGTACTTC. Translated: CAWSVLGPHYEQYF. The variable domain in full, completed from reference TRBV30 and TRBJ2-7, reads SQTIHQWPATLVQPVGSPLSLECTVEGTSNPNLYWYRQAAGRGLQLLFYSVGIGQISSEVPQNLSASRPQDRQFILSSKKLLLSDSGFYLCAWSVLGPHYEQYFGPGTRLTVT.

This clone was recorded a few times. At one end the junction does not follow the germline gene, possibly because of a read error. The chain recombines TRBV7-9 with TRBJ2-7, with TRBD1 as a possible D gene (5 bases). Germline V CDR1 and CDR2: SEHNR, FQNEAQ (reference sequence). The CDR3 has 12 amino acids. CDR3 nucleotide sequence: TGTTCCAGCAGCCCACAGGACTACGAGCAGTACTTC. Translated, it gives CSSSPQDYEQYF.

This chain joins TRBV19 and TRBJ2-7; 7 bases align to TRBD2. CDR3 length: 13 amino acids. From germline, CDR1 is LNHDA and CDR2 SQIVND (reference sequence). V was pared by 6 bases and J by 7 bases, with 9 bases of the junction left unmatched. The CDR3 bases are TGTGCCAGTAGCGAGCGGGGCTCGGGGGAGCAGTACTTC. It specifies CASSERGSGEQYF.

The V and J genes are TRBV5-1 and TRBJ2-2; D is perhaps TRBD2 (7 bases). Germline V gives CDR1 SGHRS, CDR2 YFSETQ. The CDR3 is 14 amino acids. Trimming took off 4 bases at V and 4 bases at J, with 11 bases between the two ends. The CDR3 region has the DNA TGCGCCAGCAGCAAGGGGGAGGGCACCGGGGAGCTGTTTTTT. This translates into CASSKGEGTGELFF. Full variable domain (remainder filled in from reference TRBV5-1 and TRBJ2-2): KAGVTQTPRYLIKTRGQQVTLSCSPISGHRSVSWYQQTPGQGLQFLFEYFSETQRNKGNFPGRFSGRQFSNSRSEMNVSTLELGDSALYLCASSKGEGTGELFFGEGSRLTVL.

The CDR3 region has the DNA TGTGCCAGCTCACCGGGACAGGGGTTTTATCAGCCCCAGCATTTT. Translated, it gives CASSPGQGFYQPQHF. The gene calls are TRBV18 and TRBJ1-5, with 10 positions matching TRBD1. J was trimmed by 5 bases and V by 3 bases; bases with no gene match: 4. The V gene's germline CDR1 is KGHSH and CDR2 LQKENI. CDR3 length: 15 amino acids.

This chain uses TRBV4-3 with TRBJ2-7; D gene unclear. V lost 1 base and J lost 0, with 7 bases in between. Germline V gene sequence: CDR1 LGHNA, CDR2 YSLEER. This CDR3 has 14 residues. Written as DNA, the CDR3 is TGCGCCAGCAGCCAAGCTCACAGCTCCTACGAGCAGTACTTC. It encodes CASSQAHSSYEQYF.

As regards this clone: The sample carries other DNA sequences with the same CDR3. The J gene is TRBJ2-5, the V gene TRBV2; 8 nucleotides agree with TRBD2. Germline V gives CDR1 SNHLY, CDR2 FYNNEI. CDR3 size: 14 residues. V lost 3 bases, J lost 3 bases, and 3 bases stayed unmatched. The CDR3, as DNA: TGTGCCAGCAGTGATCGGGGGGGAAAAGAGACCCAGTACTTC. This encodes CASSDRGGKETQYF.

This sequence joins TRBV29-1 and TRBJ1-3, with D perhaps matching TRBD1 (6 bases). V dropped 7 bases and J dropped 3 bases, with 16 bases sitting between them. Germline CDR1 and CDR2: SQVTM and ANQGSEA. CDR3 length: 14 amino acids. The CDR3 coding sequence is TGCAGCGCCGGGCCGGGGGGCGGTGGAAACACCATATATTTT. Amino acids: CSAGPGGGGNTIYF.

The V gene is TRBV25-1, the J gene TRBJ1-1, with 7 positions matching TRBD1. The CDR3 loop spans 13 amino acids. CDR1 MGHDK and CDR2 SYGVNS come from the germline V gene. V shed 10 bases, J shed 1 base, and the junction held 6 bases outside the gene matches. For the CDR3, the DNA is TGTGCCAACCTGGACAGGAAGAACACTGAAGCTTTCTTT. It translates to CANLDRKNTEAFF.

This sequence joins TRBV19 and TRBJ2-5, with unresolved D. The V and J ends lost 3 bases and 6 bases respectively, with 11 bases between them. This CDR3 is built from 13 residues. Germline V lookup: CDR1 LNHDA, CDR2 SQIVND (reference sequence). The CDR3 reads CASSIVHPQTQYF. The CDR3 DNA is TGTGCCAGTAGTATCGTACACCCACAGACCCAGTACTTC.

The chain is built from TRBV7-3 and TRBJ1-1; TRBD1 might be the D (6 bases). The CDR3 length is 13 residues. Germline CDR1 SGHTA, CDR2 FQGTGA. The V end lost 5 bases, the J end lost 2 bases, and 9 bases lay between the germline ends. Here the CDR3 DNA reads TGTGCCAGCAGCAGGACAGAAAACACTGAAGCTTTCTTT. Translation gives CASSRTENTEAFF. The variable domain in full, completed from reference TRBV7-3 and TRBJ1-1, reads GAGVSQTPSNKVTEKGKYVELRCDPISGHTALYWYRQSLGQGPEFLIYFQGTGAADDSGLPNDRFFAVRPEGSVSTLKIQRTERGDSAVYLCASSRTENTEAFFGQGTRLTVV.

The CDR3 sequence: CASSSGGQGRWHEQYF. CDR3 bases: TGTGCCAGCAGCTCGGGGGGACAGGGTCGGTGGCACGAGCAGTACTTC. V is TRBV5-8 and J is TRBJ2-7, with 9 positions matching TRBD1. The length of the CDR3 is 16 residues. V trimming: 3 bases; J trimming: 5 bases; junction bases outside the gene matches: 12. Germline V gene sequence: CDR1 SGHTS, CDR2 YDEGEE.

The chain employs TRBV5-6 and TRBJ2-3; 8 bases are shared with TRBD1. The CDR3 consists of 14 residues. CDR1 and CDR2 (germline): SGHDT, YYEEEE. The junction had 4 bases not matched to a gene; V was cut back by 4 bases and J by 3 bases. DNA of the CDR3: TGTGCCAGCAGCCGTCGGGACAGGACAGATACGCAGTATTTT. Translating it yields CASSRRDRTDTQYF. Looking up the rest from reference TRBV5-6 and TRBJ2-3 gives the full variable domain: DAGVTQSPTHLIKTRGQQVTLRCSPKSGHDTVSWYQQALGQGPQFIFQYYEEEERQRGNFPDRFSGHQFPNYSSELNVNALLLGDSALYLCASSRRDRTDTQYFGPGTRLTVL.

This chain links TRBV9 with TRBJ2-1, with D tentatively TRBD1 (5 bases). The CDR3 length is 13 residues. Germline loops: CDR1 SGDLS, CDR2 YYNGEE. V lost 0 bases and J 6 bases, leaving 7 bases between the germline ends. The CDR3 coding sequence is TGTGCCAGCAGCGTAGTTCAGGGCAATGAGCAGTTCTTC. As protein: CASSVVQGNEQFF.

The genes are TRBV18 and TRBJ2-3, with 9 bases that match TRBD2. The CDR3 is 15 amino acids. V trimming: 3 bases; J trimming: 5 bases; junction bases outside the gene matches: 6. Germline V gives CDR1 KGHSH, CDR2 LQKENI. The CDR3 spells CASSPRGGDRDTQYF. CDR3 DNA: TGTGCCAGCTCACCCCGCGGGGGGGATAGAGATACGCAGTATTTT.

The gene calls are TRBV5-4 and TRBJ1-2; D unclear. The CDR3 sequence is 12 residues long. V was pared by 4 bases and J by 10 bases, with 14 bases between. Germline CDR1 SGHNT, CDR2 YYREEE (reference sequence). The CDR3 protein is CASSTGVEDYTF. The CDR3 nucleotides are TGTGCCAGCAGCACCGGGGTAGAGGACTACACCTTC.

This rearrangement joins TRBV9 to TRBJ1-1, with D maybe TRBD1 (5 bases). CDR3 length equals 15 residues. Germline assignment: CDR1 SGDLS and CDR2 YYNGEE. Trimming took 4 bases from V and 4 from J, leaving 17 bases between them. The CDR3 DNA reads as TGTGCCAGCAGCCGAGAGGCAGGGAGGTTCACTGAAGCTTTCTTT. This translates into CASSREAGRFTEAFF.

This clone was seen more than once but under ten times. The chain employs TRBV5-1 and TRBJ1-6, with TRBD1 identical over 8 bases. CDR3 length: 17 residues. The germline CDR1 and CDR2 sequences are SGHRS and YFSETQ. V was clipped by 0 bases and J by 4 bases; unmatched bases: 6. The CDR3 region is CASSLGPDREYNSPLHF. The CDR3 coding sequence is TGCGCCAGCAGCTTGGGTCCGGACAGGGAATATAATTCACCCCTCCACTTT.

The chain recombines TRBV9 with TRBJ2-3, with 10 bases that match TRBD1. CDR3 length: 17 amino acids. CDR1 SGDLS and CDR2 YYNGEE come from the germline V gene. Trimming took 1 base from V and 3 from J; bases not matched to a gene: 8. The CDR3 loop reads CASSVRSGTGETDTQYF. In DNA form, the CDR3 reads TGTGCCAGCAGCGTACGATCCGGGACAGGGGAGACAGATACGCAGTATTTT.

On this clone: Distinct nucleotide sequences in the sample also encode this CDR3. The genes are TRBV11-2 and TRBJ1-5; D call uncertain. Germline V gives CDR1 SGHAT, CDR2 FQNNGV. CDR3 length: 14 residues. Trimming removed 1 base from V and 4 bases from J, with 8 bases in between. CDR3 in DNA: TGTGCCAGCAGCTTAGGCGGCCAAAATCAGCCCCAGCATTTT. Residues: CASSLGGQNQPQHF.

The chain is built from TRBV27 and TRBJ1-4; D gene uncertain. CDR1 is MNHEY and CDR2 is SMNVEV in the germline V gene (reference sequence). V was pared by 5 bases and J by 8 bases, with 15 bases between. The CDR3 sequence is 14 residues long. The CDR3, as DNA: TGTGCCAGCAGTGAACTCGGGGTTGAGGAAAAACTGTTTTTT. Translating gives CASSELGVEEKLFF.

This clone was recorded only once. The genes are TRBV7-8 and TRBJ2-7; 7 nucleotides align to TRBD1. V lost 5 bases, J lost 1 base, and 8 bases stayed unmatched. The CDR3 is made up of 15 amino acids. Per germline, CDR1 SGHVS and CDR2 FQNEAQ. DNA of the CDR3: TGTGCCAGCAGCCCCCTAGGGGGCAGATCCTACGAGCAGTACTTC. It is translated as CASSPLGGRSYEQYF.

The chain joins TRBV4-3 to TRBJ2-1; D is uncertain. V lost 0 bases to trimming and J lost 0 bases, with 9 bases between them. CDR3 length equals 16 residues. Germline values: CDR1 LGHNA, CDR2 YSLEER. The CDR3 loop reads CASSQEGVPSYNEQFF. The CDR3 DNA sequence: TGCGCCAGCAGCCAAGAAGGAGTCCCCTCCTACAATGAGCAGTTCTTC.